The rows below give T cell receptor beta chains drawn from one sample of a study of blood T cell repertoires in COVID-19. TCRdb's copy holds only in-frame clones and misses some; the assay was immunoSEQ multiplex PCR. The sample has 250,000 or so clones; 80% to 90% are singletons. Sequencing was performed on PBMCs or T cells enriched from blood (not recorded which). The receptor set was obtained from a woman in her 30s with acute COVID-19. The CDR3 runs from the conserved cysteine through the conserved F or W. D genes are given only for firm matches. Only part of the rows carry a size: once, few, many, or a class if the clone is expanded.

clone_size	j_call	v_call	d_call	cdr3_aa	cdr3_nt
-	TRBJ2-5	TRBV10-3	-	CAISVPGQETQYF	TGTGCCATCAGCGTCCCGGGACAAGAGACCCAGTACTTC
-	TRBJ2-1	TRBV5-1	TRBD2	CASSLQKRGDYNEQFF	TGCGCCAGCAGCTTGCAGAAGCGGGGCGACTACAATGAGCAGTTCTTC
-	TRBJ1-3	TRBV4-1	-	CASSQGRVSGNTIYF	TGCGCCAGCAGCCAAGGCCGGGTGTCTGGAAACACCATATATTTT
-	TRBJ2-1	TRBV28	TRBD1	CASSFQGQGINEQFF	TGTGCCAGCAGTTTTCAGGGACAGGGCATCAATGAGCAGTTCTTC
few	TRBJ1-5	TRBV7-8	-	CASSPYSGTPSNQPQHF	TGTGCCAGCAGCCCCTACTCCGGGACACCTAGCAATCAGCCCCAGCATTTT
-	TRBJ1-4	TRBV7-9	-	CASSFPSNWGAGEKLFF	TGTGCCAGCAGCTTTCCCTCCAACTGGGGCGCAGGGGAAAAACTGTTTTTT
-	TRBJ2-7	TRBV5-1	-	CASSGGDRKTGQYF	TGCGCCAGCAGCGGGGGGGACAGGAAAACCGGGCAGTACTTC
-	TRBJ1-4	TRBV6-6	-	CAGARDRNEKLFF	TGTGCCGGCGCAAGAGACAGGAATGAAAAACTGTTTTTT
-	TRBJ2-2	TRBV10-3	TRBD1	CAIRAGTGDTGELFF	TGTGCCATCAGAGCCGGAACAGGGGACACCGGGGAGCTGTTTTTT
-	TRBJ1-3	TRBV9	-	CASSPMVDWSSGNTIYF	TGTGCCAGCAGCCCCATGGTTGACTGGAGCTCTGGAAACACCATATATTTT
few	TRBJ1-2	TRBV6-5	TRBD1	CASSYPMTGQNYGYTF	TGTGCCAGCAGTTACCCGATGACAGGGCAGAACTATGGCTACACCTTC
-	TRBJ1-2	TRBV12-3/TRBV12-4	-	CASSLGLPGGYTF	TGTGCCAGCAGTTTGGGTCTTCCCGGGGGCTACACCTTC
-	TRBJ1-4	TRBV7-6	TRBD1	CASSLARQGEKLFF	TGTGCCAGCAGCTTAGCCCGACAGGGGGAAAAACTGTTTTTT
-	TRBJ2-6	TRBV4-3	-	CASSQPSRRVGGNSGANVLTF	TGCGCCAGCAGCCAACCTTCGCGCAGAGTCGGGGGAAACTCTGGGGCCAACGTCCTGACTTTC
-	TRBJ1-5	TRBV6-5	TRBD1	CASSYLWGQRNQPQHF	TGTGCCAGCAGTTACCTGTGGGGACAGCGCAATCAGCCCCAGCATTTT
-	TRBJ2-1	TRBV3-1/TRBV3-2	TRBD2	CASSQGSGGGHHEQFF	TGTGCCAGCAGCCAAGGATCGGGCGGGGGGCATCATGAGCAGTTCTTC